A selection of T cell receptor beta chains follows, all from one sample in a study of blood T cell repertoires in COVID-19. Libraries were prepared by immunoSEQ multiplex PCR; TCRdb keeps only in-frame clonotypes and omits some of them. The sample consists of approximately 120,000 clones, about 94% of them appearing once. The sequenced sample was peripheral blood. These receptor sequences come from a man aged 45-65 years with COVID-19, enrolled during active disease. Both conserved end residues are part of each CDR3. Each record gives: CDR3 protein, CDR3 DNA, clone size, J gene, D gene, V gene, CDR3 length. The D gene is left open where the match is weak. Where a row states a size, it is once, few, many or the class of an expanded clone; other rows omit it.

CDR3 protein: CASRPVTGGDQPQHF
CDR3 DNA: TGTGCCAGCAGACCCGTGACAGGGGGCGATCAGCCCCAGCATTTT
clone size: .
J gene: TRBJ1-5
D gene: TRBD1
V gene: TRBV27
CDR3 length: 15

CDR3 protein: CATSDPGTSGSFTYNEQFF
CDR3 DNA: TGTGCCACCAGTGATCCCGGGACTAGCGGGAGCTTTACCTACAATGAGCAGTTCTTC
clone size: .
J gene: TRBJ2-1
D gene: TRBD2
V gene: TRBV24-1
CDR3 length: 19

CDR3 protein: CASIPPSGIGTDTQYF
CDR3 DNA: TGTGCCAGCATCCCGCCATCCGGGATAGGGACAGATACGCAGTATTTT
clone size: once
J gene: TRBJ2-3
D gene: .
V gene: TRBV28
CDR3 length: 16

CDR3 protein: CASSLGGRVSGELFF
CDR3 DNA: TGTGCCAGCAGTTTAGGCGGGAGGGTTTCCGGGGAGCTGTTTTTT
clone size: .
J gene: TRBJ2-2
D gene: TRBD2
V gene: TRBV28
CDR3 length: 15

CDR3 protein: CSVEDRAAFF
CDR3 DNA: TGCAGCGTTGAAGACAGGGCAGCTTTCTTT
clone size: once
J gene: TRBJ1-1
D gene: .
V gene: TRBV29-1
CDR3 length: 10

CDR3 protein: CASSIVGRASSYNEQFF
CDR3 DNA: TGTGCCAGTAGTATAGTTGGGAGGGCCTCCTCCTACAATGAGCAGTTCTTC
clone size: .
J gene: TRBJ2-1
D gene: TRBD2
V gene: TRBV19
CDR3 length: 17

CDR3 protein: CATSRGLAGNTDTQYF
CDR3 DNA: TGTGCCACCAGCAGAGGACTAGCGGGAAACACAGATACGCAGTATTTT
clone size: .
J gene: TRBJ2-3
D gene: TRBD2
V gene: TRBV15
CDR3 length: 16

CDR3 protein: CASSERDWGLNTGELFF
CDR3 DNA: TGTGCCAGCAGCGAAAGAGATTGGGGGCTGAACACCGGGGAGCTGTTTTTT
clone size: .
J gene: TRBJ2-2
D gene: .
V gene: TRBV11-2
CDR3 length: 17

CDR3 protein: CASSLNPSGTGELFF
CDR3 DNA: TGTGCCAGCAGCTTAAATCCCTCGGGCACCGGGGAGCTGTTTTTT
clone size: .
J gene: TRBJ2-2
D gene: .
V gene: TRBV7-3
CDR3 length: 15

CDR3 protein: CAISALGGDGGYTF
CDR3 DNA: TGTGCCATCAGTGCCCTAGGGGGCGACGGCGGCTACACCTTC
clone size: .
J gene: TRBJ1-2
D gene: TRBD1
V gene: TRBV10-3
CDR3 length: 14

CDR3 protein: CASTGTETNIQYF
CDR3 DNA: TGTGCCAGCACCGGGACTGAGACAAACATTCAGTACTTC
clone size: .
J gene: TRBJ2-4
D gene: .
V gene: TRBV7-9
CDR3 length: 13

CDR3 protein: CASSWGPRETQYF
CDR3 DNA: TGTGCCAGCAGCTGGGGGCCCAGAGAGACCCAGTACTTC
clone size: .
J gene: TRBJ2-5
D gene: .
V gene: TRBV11-2
CDR3 length: 13

CDR3 protein: CASSPGQGHQPQHF
CDR3 DNA: TGTGCCAGCAGCCCTGGACAGGGTCATCAGCCCCAGCATTTT
clone size: .
J gene: TRBJ1-5
D gene: TRBD1
V gene: TRBV7-9
CDR3 length: 14

CDR3 protein: CASSYRGTYGYTF
CDR3 DNA: TGTGCCAGCAGTTACAGGGGTACCTATGGCTACACCTTC
clone size: .
J gene: TRBJ1-2
D gene: .
V gene: TRBV6-5
CDR3 length: 13

CDR3 protein: CASSMAGATYEQYF
CDR3 DNA: TGTGCCAGCAGTATGGCAGGGGCCACCTACGAGCAGTACTTC
clone size: .
J gene: TRBJ2-7
D gene: .
V gene: TRBV6-5
CDR3 length: 14

CDR3 protein: CAWSLNLSYEQYF
CDR3 DNA: TGTGCCTGGAGCCTGAACCTATCCTACGAGCAGTACTTC
clone size: .
J gene: TRBJ2-7
D gene: .
V gene: TRBV30
CDR3 length: 13

CDR3 protein: CASSQDVASGSVETQYF
CDR3 DNA: TGTGCCAGCAGCCAAGATGTGGCTAGCGGTTCTGTGGAGACCCAGTACTTC
clone size: .
J gene: TRBJ2-5
D gene: TRBD2
V gene: TRBV3-1/TRBV3-2
CDR3 length: 17

CDR3 protein: CASTQTGANYGYTF
CDR3 DNA: TGTGCCAGCACCCAGACAGGGGCTAACTATGGCTACACCTTC
clone size: .
J gene: TRBJ1-2
D gene: TRBD1
V gene: TRBV28
CDR3 length: 14

CDR3 protein: CSAIRDYEQYF
CDR3 DNA: TGCAGTGCTATCCGGGATTACGAGCAGTACTTC
clone size: .
J gene: TRBJ2-7
D gene: .
V gene: TRBV20-1
CDR3 length: 11

CDR3 protein: CASSLLQGATGELFF
CDR3 DNA: TGTGCCAGCAGCTTACTACAGGGAGCCACCGGGGAGCTGTTTTTT
clone size: .
J gene: TRBJ2-2
D gene: .
V gene: TRBV7-3
CDR3 length: 15

CDR3 protein: CASSVGAVEKLFF
CDR3 DNA: TGTGCCAGCAGCGTGGGGGCGGTTGAAAAACTGTTTTTT
clone size: once
J gene: TRBJ1-4
D gene: .
V gene: TRBV25-1
CDR3 length: 13

CDR3 protein: CASSDRGVNYGYTF
CDR3 DNA: TGTGCCAGCTCTGACAGGGGGGTTAACTATGGCTACACCTTC
clone size: once
J gene: TRBJ1-2
D gene: TRBD1
V gene: TRBV3-1/TRBV3-2
CDR3 length: 14

CDR3 protein: CASSKAEGEGLAGVRRSYEQYF
CDR3 DNA: TGTGCCAGCAGCAAAGCGGAGGGAGAAGGACTAGCGGGAGTAAGGAGGTCCTACGAGCAGTACTTC
clone size: .
J gene: TRBJ2-7
D gene: .
V gene: TRBV21-1
CDR3 length: 22

CDR3 protein: CSVESEAFF
CDR3 DNA: TGCAGCGTTGAGAGTGAAGCTTTCTTT
clone size: few
J gene: TRBJ1-1
D gene: .
V gene: TRBV29-1
CDR3 length: 9

CDR3 protein: CASSYKRREGKDTQYF
CDR3 DNA: TGTGCCAGCAGTTACAAGAGGCGGGAGGGGAAAGATACGCAGTATTTT
clone size: .
J gene: TRBJ2-3
D gene: TRBD2
V gene: TRBV6-7
CDR3 length: 16

CDR3 protein: CASSVAPATGSGNTIYF
CDR3 DNA: TGTGCCAGCAGCGTAGCTCCGGCGACAGGGTCCGGAAACACCATATATTTT
clone size: .
J gene: TRBJ1-3
D gene: TRBD1
V gene: TRBV9
CDR3 length: 17

CDR3 protein: CASTTPTGTSGGSTDTQYF
CDR3 DNA: TGTGCCAGTACTACCCCGACCGGGACTAGCGGAGGGAGCACAGATACGCAGTATTTT
clone size: .
J gene: TRBJ2-3
D gene: TRBD2
V gene: TRBV19
CDR3 length: 19

CDR3 protein: CSVRGSKNIQYF
CDR3 DNA: TGCAGCGTCCGGGGGTCCAAAAACATTCAGTACTTC
clone size: .
J gene: TRBJ2-4
D gene: .
V gene: TRBV29-1
CDR3 length: 12

CDR3 protein: CASTSGGNTEAFF
CDR3 DNA: TGTGCCAGCACCTCCGGCGGGAACACTGAAGCTTTCTTT
clone size: .
J gene: TRBJ1-1
D gene: .
V gene: TRBV12-3/TRBV12-4
CDR3 length: 13

CDR3 protein: CASSLDSRYTEAFF
CDR3 DNA: TGTGCCAGCAGCTTAGACAGTAGATACACTGAAGCTTTCTTT
clone size: .
J gene: TRBJ1-1
D gene: .
V gene: TRBV7-9
CDR3 length: 14

CDR3 protein: CASSLGQGSSYNEQFF
CDR3 DNA: TGTGCCAGCAGCTTGGGACAGGGGAGCTCCTACAATGAGCAGTTCTTC
clone size: .
J gene: TRBJ2-1
D gene: TRBD1
V gene: TRBV5-8
CDR3 length: 16

CDR3 protein: CASSLRGMGLGQPQHF
CDR3 DNA: TGTGCCAGCAGTTTACGGGGGATGGGGCTGGGCCAGCCCCAGCATTTT
clone size: .
J gene: TRBJ1-5
D gene: .
V gene: TRBV27
CDR3 length: 16